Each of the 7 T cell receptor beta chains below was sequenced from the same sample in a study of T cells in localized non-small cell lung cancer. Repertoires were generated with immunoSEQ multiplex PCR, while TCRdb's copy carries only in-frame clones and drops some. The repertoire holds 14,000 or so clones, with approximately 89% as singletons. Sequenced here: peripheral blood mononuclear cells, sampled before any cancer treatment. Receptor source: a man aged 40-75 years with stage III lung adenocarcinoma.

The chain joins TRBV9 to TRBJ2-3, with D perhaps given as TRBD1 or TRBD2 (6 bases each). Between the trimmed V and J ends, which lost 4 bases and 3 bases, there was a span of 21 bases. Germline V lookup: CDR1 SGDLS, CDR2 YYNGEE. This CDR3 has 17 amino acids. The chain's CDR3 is CASSLLQGRGGTDTQYF. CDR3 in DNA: TGTGCCAGCAGCCTCCTCCAGGGCAGGGGAGGAACAGATACGCAGTATTTT.

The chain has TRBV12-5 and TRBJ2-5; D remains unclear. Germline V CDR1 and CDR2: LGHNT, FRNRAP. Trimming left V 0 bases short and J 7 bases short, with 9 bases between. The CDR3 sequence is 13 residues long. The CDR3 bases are TGTGCTAGTGGTTTGGTATCCGGCGGGACCCAGTACTTC. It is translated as CASGLVSGGTQYF.

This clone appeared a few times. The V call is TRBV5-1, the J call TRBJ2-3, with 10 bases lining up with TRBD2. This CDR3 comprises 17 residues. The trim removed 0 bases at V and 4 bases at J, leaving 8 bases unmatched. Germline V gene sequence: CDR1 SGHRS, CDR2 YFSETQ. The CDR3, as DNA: TGCGCCAGCAGCTTGGCCGGGCTAGCGGGAGCAGCAGATACGCAGTATTTT. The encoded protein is CASSLAGLAGAADTQYF.

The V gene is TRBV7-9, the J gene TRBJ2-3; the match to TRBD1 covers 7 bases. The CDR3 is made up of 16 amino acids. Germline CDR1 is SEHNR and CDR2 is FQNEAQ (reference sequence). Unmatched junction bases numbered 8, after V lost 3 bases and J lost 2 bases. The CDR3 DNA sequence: TGTGCCAGCAGCTTCGGACAGGCACCACTCACAGATACGCAGTATTTT. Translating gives CASSFGQAPLTDTQYF. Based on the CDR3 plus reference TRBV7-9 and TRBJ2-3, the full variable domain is DTGVSQNPRHKITKRGQNVTFRCDPISEHNRLYWYRQTLGQGPEFLTYFQNEAQLEKSRLLSDRFSAERPKGSFSTLEIQRTEQGDSAMYLCASSFGQAPLTDTQYFGPGTRLTVL.

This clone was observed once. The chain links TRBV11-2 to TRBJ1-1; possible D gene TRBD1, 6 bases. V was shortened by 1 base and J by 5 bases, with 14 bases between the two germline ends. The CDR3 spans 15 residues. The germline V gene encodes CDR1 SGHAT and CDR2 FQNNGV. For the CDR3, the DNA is TGTGCCAGCAGCTTAGGCGGGGGGCGCCGGACTGAAGCTTTCTTT. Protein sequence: CASSLGGGRRTEAFF.

This chain's CDR3 is CASSLSGTQYF. DNA of the CDR3: TGTGCCAGCAGCTTATCGGGTACGCAGTATTTT. This sequence joins TRBV7-9 and TRBJ2-3; D gene unclear. The CDR3 contains 11 residues. CDR1 is SEHNR and CDR2 is FQNEAQ in the germline V gene (reference sequence). Trimming pared 2 bases from V and 8 bases from J, leaving 5 bases between.

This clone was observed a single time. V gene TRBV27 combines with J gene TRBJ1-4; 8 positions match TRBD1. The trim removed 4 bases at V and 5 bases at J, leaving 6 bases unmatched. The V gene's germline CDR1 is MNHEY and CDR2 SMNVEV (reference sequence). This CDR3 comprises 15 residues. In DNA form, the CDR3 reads TGTGCCAGCAGTTCCAGGACAGGGCTGAATGAAAAACTGTTTTTT. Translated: CASSSRTGLNEKLFF.